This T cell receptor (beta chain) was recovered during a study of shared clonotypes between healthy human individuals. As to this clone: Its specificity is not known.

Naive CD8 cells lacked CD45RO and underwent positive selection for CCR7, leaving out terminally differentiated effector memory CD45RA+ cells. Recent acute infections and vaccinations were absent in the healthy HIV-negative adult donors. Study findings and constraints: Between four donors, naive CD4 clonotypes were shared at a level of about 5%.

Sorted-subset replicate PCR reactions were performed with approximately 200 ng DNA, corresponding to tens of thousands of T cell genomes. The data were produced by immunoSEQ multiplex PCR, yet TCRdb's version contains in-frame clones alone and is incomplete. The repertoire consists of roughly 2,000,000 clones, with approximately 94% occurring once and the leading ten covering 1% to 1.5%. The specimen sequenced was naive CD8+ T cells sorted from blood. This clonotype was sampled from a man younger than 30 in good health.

The CDR3 loop reads CASSLEGQYFMNTEAFF. The CDR3 coding sequence is TGTGCCAGCAGCTTAGAGGGACAGTACTTCATGAACACTGAAGCTTTCTTT. V gene TRBV11-2 combines with J gene TRBJ1-1; 7 bases map to TRBD1. The CDR3 runs to 17 residues. CDR1 and CDR2 (germline): SGHAT, FQNNGV. Losses at the gene ends were 0 bases for V and 0 bases for J; bases not matched to a gene: 7.